The sequence of this TCR beta chain was determined in a study of shared clonotypes between healthy human individuals. The data were produced by immunoSEQ multiplex PCR, yet TCRdb's version contains in-frame clones alone and is incomplete. There are about 490,000 clones in the sample; 76% occur only once, and 13% lies in the top ten. Germline V gives CDR1 MGHRA, CDR2 YSYEKL. V was pared by 7 bases and J by 3 bases, with 25 bases between. The CDR3 spans 18 residues. The sample consisted of PBMCs. This clonotype was obtained from a middle-aged woman in good health. Some clones in this sample may be carry-over from other donors' samples. The chain recombines TRBV4-1 with TRBJ2-1, with D perhaps matching TRBD2 (6 bases). The CDR3 region has the DNA TGCGCCAGCACCAATTTCCCTCCGCGGGGAGGCCACTACAATGAGCAGTTCTTC. Residues: CASTNFPPRGGHYNEQFF.